This T cell receptor (beta chain) was found in a study of CD8+ T cells in alopecia areata. The wider study: The authors scored treated patients' severity by affected scalp percentage.

Treatment here: oral pan-JAK inhibitor, 5-10 mg twice daily. Study-level results: Scalp clonality and expanded CD8+ clones among the top 100 were significantly decreased by tofacitinib.

cDNA serving as the sequencing template came from extracted, reverse transcribed RNA. TCRdb's copy holds only in-frame clones and misses some; the assay was immunoSEQ multiplex PCR. In the table there are some 200,000 clones, more than 55% of which are singletons. Remarks on this clone: The antigen is not known.

The clonotype comes from a human donor with alopecia areata. This sample comprised CD4+ T cells sorted from blood, obtained at week 4, from a patient treated with tofacitinib.

In nucleotides, the CDR3 is TGCAGCGTTTTGTACGGGGCGGACTATGGCTACACCTTC. It encodes CSVLYGADYGYTF. The chain combines TRBV29-1 with TRBJ1-2, with D perhaps matching TRBD1 (5 bases). Germline values: CDR1 SQVTM, CDR2 ANQGSEA. CDR3 length equals 13 residues. The germline V and J ends were trimmed by 5 bases and 3 bases, with 13 bases remaining between them.